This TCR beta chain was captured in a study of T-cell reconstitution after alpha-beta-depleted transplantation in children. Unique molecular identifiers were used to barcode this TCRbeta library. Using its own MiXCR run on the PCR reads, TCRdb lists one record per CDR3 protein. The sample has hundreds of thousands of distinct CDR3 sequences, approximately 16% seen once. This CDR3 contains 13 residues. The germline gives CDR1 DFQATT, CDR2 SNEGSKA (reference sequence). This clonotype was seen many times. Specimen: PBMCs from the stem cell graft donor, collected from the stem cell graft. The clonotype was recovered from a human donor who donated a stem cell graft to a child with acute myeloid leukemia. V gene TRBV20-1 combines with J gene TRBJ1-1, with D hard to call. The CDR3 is CSLNRNMNTEAFF. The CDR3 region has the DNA TGCAGCCTTAACAGAAACATGAACACTGAAGCTTTCTTT.